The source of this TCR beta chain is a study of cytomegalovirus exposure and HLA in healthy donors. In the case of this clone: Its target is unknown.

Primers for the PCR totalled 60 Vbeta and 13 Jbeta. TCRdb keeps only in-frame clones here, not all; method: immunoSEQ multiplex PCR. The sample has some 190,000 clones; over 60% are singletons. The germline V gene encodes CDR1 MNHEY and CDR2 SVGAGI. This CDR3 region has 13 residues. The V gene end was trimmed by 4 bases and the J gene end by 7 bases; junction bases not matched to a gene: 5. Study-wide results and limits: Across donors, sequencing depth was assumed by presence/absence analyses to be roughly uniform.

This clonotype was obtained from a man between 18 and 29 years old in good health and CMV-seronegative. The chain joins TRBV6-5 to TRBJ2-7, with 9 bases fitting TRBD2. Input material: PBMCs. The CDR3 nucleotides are TGTGCCAGCAGTTTCGGACTAGCGCGGGAGCAGTACTTC. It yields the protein CASSFGLAREQYF.